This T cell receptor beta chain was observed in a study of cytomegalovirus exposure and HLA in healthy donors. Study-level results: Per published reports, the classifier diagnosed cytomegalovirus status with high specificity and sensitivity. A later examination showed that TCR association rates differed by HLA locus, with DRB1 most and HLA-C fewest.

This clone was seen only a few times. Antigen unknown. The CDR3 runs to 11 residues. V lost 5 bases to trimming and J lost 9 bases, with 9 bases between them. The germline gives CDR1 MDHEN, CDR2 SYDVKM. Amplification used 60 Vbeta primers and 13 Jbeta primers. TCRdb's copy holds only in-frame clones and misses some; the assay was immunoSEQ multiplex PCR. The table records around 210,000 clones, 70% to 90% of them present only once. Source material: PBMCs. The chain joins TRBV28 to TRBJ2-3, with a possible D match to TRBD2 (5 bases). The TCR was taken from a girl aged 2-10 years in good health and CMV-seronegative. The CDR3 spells CASSRGRTQYF. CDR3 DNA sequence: TGTGCCAGCAGTCGAGGGCGAACGCAGTATTTT.